Following are 26 T cell receptor beta chains from one sample sequenced in a study of blood T cell repertoires in COVID-19. Profiled with immunoSEQ multiplex PCR; TCRdb holds only in-frame clones, not every one. Of some 200,000 clones listed, 75% to 90% are singletons. The sample taken for sequencing was PBMCs or T cells enriched from blood (not recorded which). The receptors shown here come from a woman in her late teens or twenties in a cohort exposed to, infected with or recovered from COVID-19 (not recorded which).

The rearrangement joins TRBV14 to TRBJ2-7; no reliable D call. V was clipped by 0 bases and J by 1 base, with 10 bases between them. The CDR3 sequence is 15 residues long. Germline CDR1 is SGHDN and CDR2 is FVKESK. The CDR3 loop is CASSQDGRRSYEQYF. CDR3 bases: TGTGCCAGCAGCCAAGATGGCAGGCGTTCCTACGAGCAGTACTTC.

The chain has TRBV7-2 and TRBJ1-5; TRBD1 matches 7 bases. The CDR3 extends over 18 amino acids. Per germline, CDR1 SGHTA and CDR2 FQGNSA. Unmatched junction bases numbered 13, after V lost 5 bases and J lost 0 bases. The CDR3 loop reads CASSPGQHNLYSNQPQHF. CDR3 DNA sequence: TGTGCCAGCAGCCCGGGACAGCATAATCTTTATAGCAATCAGCCCCAGCATTTT.

This sequence joins TRBV7-2 and TRBJ1-3; 7 bases match TRBD1. Germline loops: CDR1 SGHTA, CDR2 FQGNSA. Trimming removed 5 bases from V and 0 bases from J; junction bases left unmatched: 4. The CDR3 runs to 15 residues. CDR3 sequence: CASSLGQNSGNTIYF. In DNA form, the CDR3 reads TGTGCCAGCAGCCTGGGACAGAACTCTGGAAACACCATATATTTT. The complete variable domain, with remaining parts taken from reference TRBV7-2 and TRBJ1-3, reads GAGVSQSPSNKVTEKGKDVELRCDPISGHTALYWYRQSLGQGLEFLIYFQGNSAPDKSGLPSDRFSAERTGGSVSTLTIQRTQQEDSAVYLCASSLGQNSGNTIYFGEGSWLTVV.

This clone was observed a handful of times. DNA for the CDR3: TGTGCCAGCAGCCGGGGAGTCCAAGAGACCCAGTACTTC. Protein: CASSRGVQETQYF. The J gene is TRBJ2-5, the V gene TRBV7-3; D possibly corresponds to TRBD2 (5 bases). V gave up 5 bases and J gave up 1 base, with 8 bases separating them. This CDR3 contains 13 residues. CDR1 is SGHTA, CDR2 FQGTGA, per germline.

The rearrangement uses TRBV6-1 and TRBJ1-2, with TRBD1 matching over 10 bases. The J segment lost 4 bases and the V segment lost 2 bases, leaving 7 bases of the junction unmatched. CDR3 length: 16 amino acids. Germline V CDR1 and CDR2: MNHNS, SASEGT. The CDR3 DNA follows: TGTGCCAGCAGTGAAATTTTGACAGGGGGCACCTATGGCTACACCTTC. Translated: CASSEILTGGTYGYTF.

The chain combines TRBV4-2 with TRBJ2-7; TRBD2 matches at 7 bases. The CDR3 contains 15 residues. After removal of 0 bases from V and 3 bases from J, the junction contained 5 bases not matched to a gene. CDR1 is LGHNA, CDR2 YNFKEQ, per germline. The CDR3 here is CASSQEEGGSYEQYF. As DNA, the CDR3 is TGTGCCAGCAGCCAAGAAGAGGGCGGGAGCTACGAGCAGTACTTC.

This chain joins TRBV5-8 and TRBJ2-2; D is ambiguous. The CDR3 is 13 residues long. The V end was cut by 2 bases, the J end by 4 bases, with 6 bases between. Per germline, CDR1 SGHTS and CDR2 YDEGEE. CDR3 sequence (DNA): TGTGCCAGCAGCTTCCCCCGCACCGGGGAGCTGTTTTTT. Amino acids: CASSFPRTGELFF. Full variable domain (missing parts from reference TRBV5-8 and TRBJ2-2): EAGVTQSPTHLIKTRGQQATLRCSPISGHTSVYWYQQALGLGLQFLLWYDEGEERNRGNFPPRFSGRQFPNYSSELNVNALELEDSALYLCASSFPRTGELFFGEGSRLTVL.

The genes are TRBV6-1 and TRBJ1-5; D unclear. Germline CDR1 and CDR2: MNHNS and SASEGT. The germline V and J ends were trimmed by 0 bases and 0 bases, with 12 bases remaining between them. The CDR3 consists of 17 residues. The CDR3 loop is CASSEAPKVYSNQPQHF. For the CDR3, the DNA is TGTGCCAGCAGTGAAGCCCCTAAAGTCTATAGCAATCAGCCCCAGCATTTT.

V gene TRBV7-9 combines with J gene TRBJ1-3; D is ambiguous. With 4 bases removed from V and 0 bases from J, the gap between germline ends came to 13 bases. The CDR3 length is 16 residues. The germline CDR1 and CDR2 sequences are SEHNR and FQNEAQ (reference sequence). CDR3 amino acids: CASSYRAESSGNTIYF. The DNA for the CDR3 is TGTGCCAGCAGCTACAGAGCTGAGAGCTCTGGAAACACCATATATTTT.

DNA of the CDR3: TGTGCCAGCAGTGAGGGGACAGGGCTGGAGACCCAGTACTTC. Translated: CASSEGTGLETQYF. V is TRBV2 and J is TRBJ2-5; TRBD1 matches 9 bases. The trim removed 3 bases at V and 5 bases at J, leaving 4 bases unmatched. Germline V gene data show CDR1 as SNHLY and CDR2 as FYNNEI. The CDR3 is made up of 14 amino acids.

This clone was detected a few times. The chain recombines TRBV20-1 with TRBJ1-4, with D possibly TRBD1 on 5 matching bases. V shed 3 bases and J shed 4 bases, with 9 bases lying between them. The CDR3 is made up of 13 amino acids. CDR1 and CDR2 from the germline V gene are DFQATT and SNEGSKA (reference sequence). The CDR3 bases are TGCAGTGCTAGTGACAGCGTTAATGAAAAACTGTTTTTT. Its translation: CSASDSVNEKLFF.

V usage is TRBV30 and J usage is TRBJ1-5; D is unclear. V was cut by 1 base and J by 7 bases, with 14 bases left in between. Per the germline V gene, CDR1 is GTSNPN and CDR2 is SVGIG (reference sequence). The CDR3 length is 14 residues. CDR3 bases: TGTGCCTGGAGTGCCCAGTTAAATCGACAGCCCCAGCATTTT. Amino acids: CAWSAQLNRQPQHF.

CDR3: CASSYTPWPGVATNEKLFF. CDR3 sequence (DNA): TGTGCCAGCAGTTACACCCCTTGGCCAGGGGTAGCAACTAATGAAAAACTGTTTTTT. The V call is TRBV6-2 or TRBV6-3, the J call TRBJ1-4; perhaps TRBD1 as D (6 bases). Germline V gene sequence: CDR1 MNHEY, CDR2 SVGEGT. This CDR3 has 19 amino acids. V gave up 2 bases and J gave up 0 bases, with 19 bases separating them.

The chain carries TRBV5-1 and TRBJ1-4, with 7 positions matching TRBD1. There are 15 residues in the CDR3. V gave up 4 bases and J gave up 7 bases; unmatched junction bases: 10. Germline-derived CDR1 and CDR2 are SGHRS and YFSETQ. DNA for the CDR3: TGCGCCAGCAGCCCTGGGGACAGCTTTACTGAAAAACTGTTTTTT. It specifies CASSPGDSFTEKLFF.

The genes are TRBV12-3 or TRBV12-4 and TRBJ2-7; possible D gene TRBD1, 6 bases. Trimming took 5 bases from V and 3 from J, leaving 8 bases between them. The CDR3 has 12 amino acids. CDR3 nucleotide sequence: TGTGCCAGCAGTGGGACATACTACGAGCAGTACTTC. This translates into CASSGTYYEQYF.

This clone was recorded once. The chain is built from TRBV6-6 and TRBJ2-7; 7 positions agree with TRBD1. The V segment lost 4 bases and the J segment 0 bases; nucleotides outside the gene matches: 9. From germline, CDR1 is MNHNY and CDR2 SVGAGI (reference sequence). The CDR3 length is 16 residues. The CDR3 bases are TGTGCCAGCAGTTCCCCGGACAGGATAATCTCCTACGAGCAGTACTTC. This sequence encodes CASSSPDRIISYEQYF.

The chain uses TRBV11-1 and TRBJ2-1; D remains ambiguous. Trimming removed 4 bases at V and 4 bases at J, with 8 bases between. The germline V gene has CDR1 SGHAT and CDR2 FQDESV (reference sequence). The CDR3 covers 13 residues. The CDR3 region has the DNA TGTGCCAGCAGCTCGAGGCGGTACAATGAGCAGTTCTTC. Translation gives CASSSRRYNEQFF.

The chain recombines TRBV5-6 with TRBJ2-1, with a weak D call TRBD1 (6 bases). CDR1 is SGHDT, CDR2 YYEEEE, per germline. V shed 7 bases and J shed 10 bases, with 12 bases lying between them. The CDR3 covers 11 residues. The CDR3 reads CASQIGGEQFF. The CDR3 coding sequence is TGTGCCAGCCAGATAGGGGGAGAGCAGTTCTTC.

The rearrangement joins TRBV6-5 to TRBJ1-4, with D perhaps TRBD1 (5 bases). This CDR3 has 15 amino acids. Germline CDR1 and CDR2: MNHEY and SVGAGI. Trimming pared 6 bases from V and 0 bases from J, leaving 11 bases between. CDR3 coding DNA: TGTGCCAGCAGCTTCTCAGGGACAACTAATGAAAAACTGTTTTTT. Protein product: CASSFSGTTNEKLFF.

The chain joins TRBV12-5 to TRBJ2-7; 9 bases fit TRBD1. V gave up 2 bases and J gave up 5 bases; unmatched junction bases: 13. Germline V gene data show CDR1 as LGHNT and CDR2 as FRNRAP. The CDR3 loop spans 17 amino acids. The CDR3 bases are TGTGCTAGTGGTTTGATGCCTGGGACAGGGAAAACGAACGAGCAGTACTTC. Translating it yields CASGLMPGTGKTNEQYF.

Details on this clone: The same CDR3 can be traced to other DNA sequences in this sample. CDR3 amino acids: CASSASTDTQYF. CDR3 DNA: TGTGCCAGCAGCGCAAGCACAGATACGCAGTATTTT. The chain is built from TRBV9 and TRBJ2-3, with no clear D. Trimming removed 3 bases at V and 0 bases at J, with 2 bases between. There are 12 residues in the CDR3. Germline V gives CDR1 SGDLS, CDR2 YYNGEE.

The chain joins TRBV6-1 to TRBJ2-2; perhaps TRBD2 as D (5 bases). Looked up from germline, CDR1 is MNHNS and CDR2 is SASEGT. The CDR3 is 14 residues long. The V end was cut by 0 bases, the J end by 3 bases, with 5 bases between. CDR3 sequence (DNA): TGTGCCAGCAGTGAAGCGGAGGACACCGGGGAGCTGTTTTTT. Translating it yields CASSEAEDTGELFF.

The table lists this clone with a count of one. This chain links TRBV27 with TRBJ2-4, with 9 bases identical to TRBD1. Per germline, CDR1 MNHEY and CDR2 SMNVEV (reference sequence). The CDR3 has 13 residues. V lost 5 bases and J lost 6; bases outside the gene matches: 2. The CDR3, as DNA: TGTGCCAGCAGTATGGGACAGGGAAACATTCAGTACTTC. Amino acid sequence: CASSMGQGNIQYF.

About this clone: Other DNA variants within this sample encode the same CDR3. The V gene is TRBV25-1, the J gene TRBJ2-7, with unresolved D. This CDR3 is built from 11 residues. Between the trimmed V and J ends, which lost 6 bases and 4 bases, there was a span of 7 bases. Germline CDR1 is MGHDK and CDR2 is SYGVNS. The CDR3 sequence is CASSPGYEQYF. The CDR3 coding sequence is TGTGCCAGCAGCCCCGGGTACGAGCAGTACTTC.

The chain joins TRBV3-1 (or the pseudogene TRBV3-2) to TRBJ1-3; D remains unclear. V lost 1 base and J lost 4, with 8 bases in between. Germline CDR1 and CDR2: LGHDT and YNNKEL (reference sequence). This CDR3 comprises 14 residues. In DNA form, the CDR3 reads TGTGCCAGCAGCCAAGTCGGTTCGGGAAACACCATATATTTT. Translated: CASSQVGSGNTIYF.

The rearrangement joins TRBV30 to TRBJ2-1; possible D gene TRBD2, 5 bases. Germline V gene lookup returns CDR1 GTSNPN and CDR2 SVGIG (reference sequence). CDR3 size: 16 residues. Trimming cost V 2 bases and J 13 bases, with 27 bases left between them. The CDR3 DNA follows: TGTGCCTGGAGTCCGTCTCGCCTACACTTCGGGAAAACACAGTTCTTC. Its protein is CAWSPSRLHFGKTQFF.